A selection of T cell receptor beta chains follows, all from one sample in a study of cytomegalovirus exposure and HLA in healthy donors. TCRdb's copy holds only in-frame clones and misses some; the assay was immunoSEQ multiplex PCR. The sample has about 130,000 clones; approximately 85% are singletons. Source material: PBMCs. Every receptor here comes from a woman in her twenties or thirties in good health and CMV-seropositive. CDR3s include the opening cysteine and the closing phenylalanine or tryptophan. Each record gives: V gene, clone size, D gene, J gene, CDR3 protein, CDR3 DNA. D genes are given only for firm matches. Size values are once, few and many counts, or a class for expanded clones, and some rows have none.

v_call: TRBV27
clone_size: few
d_call: TRBD1
j_call: TRBJ1-1
cdr3_aa: CASSHLLKTGVNTEAFF
cdr3_nt: TGTGCCAGCAGTCACCTCCTTAAGACAGGGGTAAATACTGAAGCTTTCTTT

v_call: TRBV10-3
clone_size: once
d_call: NA
j_call: TRBJ2-3
cdr3_aa: CAISEVGQTDTQYF
cdr3_nt: TGTGCCATCAGTGAGGTAGGACAGACAGATACGCAGTATTTT

v_call: TRBV5-4
clone_size: NA
d_call: NA
j_call: TRBJ1-2
cdr3_aa: CASSSRLAGASVDGYTF
cdr3_nt: TGTGCCAGCAGCTCCCGGCTGGCGGGGGCTAGTGTGGATGGCTACACCTTC

v_call: TRBV15
clone_size: NA
d_call: TRBD2
j_call: TRBJ2-1
cdr3_aa: CATSRGTSGGASYNEQFF
cdr3_nt: TGTGCCACCAGTCGAGGGACTAGCGGGGGGGCCTCCTACAATGAGCAGTTCTTC

v_call: TRBV20-1
clone_size: NA
d_call: NA
j_call: TRBJ1-1
cdr3_aa: CSGRSQVEAFF
cdr3_nt: TGCAGTGGGAGGAGCCAAGTTGAAGCTTTCTTT

v_call: TRBV6-6
clone_size: NA
d_call: TRBD1
j_call: TRBJ2-2
cdr3_aa: CASSYGQGYTGELFF
cdr3_nt: TGTGCCAGCAGTTATGGACAGGGGTACACCGGGGAGCTGTTTTTT

v_call: TRBV30
clone_size: NA
d_call: TRBD2
j_call: TRBJ2-7
cdr3_aa: CAWSAREGYEQYF
cdr3_nt: TGTGCCTGGAGTGCCCGGGAGGGTTACGAGCAGTACTTC

v_call: TRBV2
clone_size: NA
d_call: NA
j_call: TRBJ1-1
cdr3_aa: CASRLTGNTEAFF
cdr3_nt: TGTGCCAGCAGGCTAACAGGGAACACTGAAGCTTTCTTT

v_call: TRBV18
clone_size: NA
d_call: TRBD1
j_call: TRBJ1-1
cdr3_aa: CASSADRGNTEAFF
cdr3_nt: TGTGCCAGCTCAGCGGACAGGGGGAACACTGAAGCTTTCTTT

v_call: TRBV5-1
clone_size: NA
d_call: TRBD1
j_call: TRBJ1-4
cdr3_aa: CASSSGGTGEEKLFF
cdr3_nt: TGCGCCAGCAGCTCGGGCGGGACAGGGGAGGAAAAACTGTTTTTT

v_call: TRBV5-8
clone_size: NA
d_call: NA
j_call: TRBJ2-3
cdr3_aa: CASSLWPTDTQYF
cdr3_nt: TGTGCCAGCAGCTTGTGGCCGACAGATACGCAGTATTTT